The present entry profiles one TCR beta chain with its context. This clonotype appeared once. Its antigen remains unidentified. No much larger clone is present one base from it, and per-base qualities are unavailable. The data stem from a study of T-cell memory formation after mild COVID-19 (dated by TCRdb to the early 2020s). Regarding the research as a whole: TCR sequence clusters from the two donors were largely donor specific. Longitudinal TCRalpha and TCRbeta repertoire sequencing tracked T-cell clones expanding and contracting after mild COVID-19 in a couple of donors. The cohort comprised two young, previously healthy adult volunteers, one female and one male. Study-level results and caveats: The second-wave clones that peaked on day 37 were not confirmed to be SARS-CoV-2 specific. Contracting CD4+ clones appeared mostly in the CM and EM memory subsets, whereas CD8+ clones were enriched in EMRA. From day 15 to 85, contracting clones showed balanced CD4/CD8 phenotypes, whereas a second wave of clones that expanded from day 15 to 37 leaned towards CD4+. The detection of some responding clones in pre-infection memory suggests that pre-existing cross-reactive memory T cells joined the SARS-CoV-2 response. The study included only a couple of mild cases, and larger cohorts that include severe cases with pre-infection samples were judged to be necessary.

The CDR3 measures 18 amino acids from cysteine to phenylalanine. Left in the record is the CDR3 DNA by itself, 54 bases read in frame from the first base. Via the germline V gene, CDR1 is SGHTA and CDR2 FQGTGA. For this chain, trimming is 5 bases at the V end and 4 bases at the J end, and the number of junction bases without a gene match is 13. The data were produced on an Illumina NovaSeq 6000. TCRalpha and TCRbeta cDNA libraries were constructed by 5'RACE with constant-segment primers, with sample barcodes and unique molecular identifiers being introduced. Trizol reagent was used to extract RNA from every sample. Libraries were amplified in two PCR steps, with a second sample barcode and Illumina TruSeq adapters added in the second step. Libraries were sequenced on an Illumina NovaSeq with 2 x 150 bp paired-end reads. Per the authors' processing: With migec v1.2.7, reads were demultiplexed and then collapsed into UMI-guided consensus sequences. Using mixcr v2.1.11, the UMI consensuses were aligned to TRA and TRB V and J templates and assembled into clonotypes. A clonotype was counted as expanded or contracted only when both edgeR and NoisET called the clonotype significant, with the noise models trained on biological replicates. For edgeR calls, the cutoffs were a false discovery rate-adjusted p below 0.01 and a log2 fold-change threshold of 1. PCA with hierarchical clustering of max-normalized trajectories of the 1000 most abundant clonotypes was used as exploratory dynamics analysis. The CD4 or CD8 phenotype of responding clones was assigned using the separately sequenced CD4+ and CD8+ repertoires. TCRdb trimmed the raw reads at Q25, called clones with MiXCR and kept productive beta chains. Rows with a matching CDR3 protein are joined into one entry that keeps the most common DNA and genes. TCRdb, not the original authors, processed these V and J calls. The sample table contains fewer than 500,000 distinct CDR3 sequences; only one count was recorded for 20% to 30% of them. The biggest ten clones account for approximately 12% of the sample.

PBMCs were isolated by Ficoll-Paque density gradient centrifugation. The chain uses TRBV7-3 and TRBJ2-2, and TRBD1 aligns with 10 junction nucleotides. This receptor was taken from an adult woman who had mild COVID-19 (a few samples of this study predate the infection). The sample titles of this study are shuffled in the database, so cell type and time point are left out; the donor was told from shared clones. Material for sequencing was PBMCs or a T cell subset sorted from them (not recorded which). In nucleotide form, the sequence is TGTGCCAGCAGCCCCTGGGGGTCGGGGACAGGGGCCACCGGGGAGCTGTTTTTT. Its coded protein is CASSPWGSGTGATGELFF.